Below, 26 T cell receptor beta chains from the same sample are listed, as sequenced in a study of cytomegalovirus exposure and HLA in healthy donors. The PCR contained 60 Vbeta and 13 Jbeta primers. Clones were sequenced by immunoSEQ multiplex PCR, and TCRdb holds only the in-frame ones, with some missing. The sample lists about 150,000 clones; about 77% were seen once. The sample comprised PBMCs. These receptors were taken from a male donor in good health and CMV-seronegative.

The chain couples TRBV5-4 to TRBJ2-7; 8 bases match TRBD2. The CDR3 extends over 17 amino acids. Unmatched junction bases numbered 13, after V lost 4 bases and J lost 1 base. The V gene's germline CDR1 is SGHNT and CDR2 YYREEE (reference sequence). CDR3 sequence (DNA): TGTGCCAGCAGCCGAGGGAGCGGGAGCGTGACATCCTACGAGCAGTACTTC. Its protein is CASSRGSGSVTSYEQYF.

This rearrangement joins TRBV18 to TRBJ2-7, with unresolved D. Trimming shortened V by 1 base and J by 6 bases, and 13 bases separated the two germline ends. The V gene's germline CDR1 is KGHSH and CDR2 LQKENI. The CDR3 is made up of 14 amino acids. Here the CDR3 reads CASSPLQEMGEQYF. The CDR3 DNA follows: TGTGCCAGCTCACCACTGCAGGAAATGGGCGAGCAGTACTTC.

The chain links TRBV2 to TRBJ2-2; D might be TRBD1 (5 bases). V was trimmed by 7 bases and J by 1 base, leaving 7 bases between them. Germline CDR1 reads SNHLY; CDR2 reads FYNNEI. This CDR3 is built from 13 residues. CDR3 protein: CASNRLNTGELFF. In DNA form, the CDR3 reads TGTGCCAGCAACAGGTTGAACACCGGGGAGCTGTTTTTT.

Comments on this clone: This same CDR3 is encoded by further DNA sequences in the sample. The chain links TRBV27 to TRBJ2-7; D is possibly TRBD1 (6 bases). The V gene lost 9 bases and the J gene lost 4 bases, with 16 bases spanning the gap. Germline V gene lookup returns CDR1 MNHEY and CDR2 SMNVEV (reference sequence). The CDR3 is 13 amino acids. Here the CDR3 DNA reads TGTGCCAGTAGGGCAGGGGCTGTATACGAGCAGTACTTC. Translation gives CASRAGAVYEQYF.

The genes are TRBV5-4 and TRBJ1-5; 7 positions agree with TRBD1. The CDR3 extends over 17 amino acids. Per the germline V gene, CDR1 is SGHNT and CDR2 is YYREEE (reference sequence). The J segment lost 0 bases and the V segment lost 1 base, leaving 7 bases of the junction unmatched. CDR3 protein: CASSLRRQGLSNQPQHF. DNA for the CDR3: TGTGCCAGCAGCTTGAGACGACAGGGCCTTAGCAATCAGCCCCAGCATTTT. Full variable domain (rest looked up from reference TRBV5-4 and TRBJ1-5): ETGVTQSPTHLIKTRGQQVTLRCSSQSGHNTVSWYQQALGQGPQFIFQYYREEENGRGNFPPRFSGLQFPNYSSELNVNALELDDSALYLCASSLRRQGLSNQPQHFGDGTRLSIL.

This chain links TRBV7-8 with TRBJ2-3, with D possibly matching TRBD2 (7 bases). The germline V gene encodes CDR1 SGHVS and CDR2 FQNEAQ. The CDR3 length is 18 residues. The germline V and J ends were trimmed by 2 bases and 6 bases, with 24 bases remaining between them. The CDR3 region is CASSLRGILADSKDTQYF. CDR3 nucleotides: TGTGCCAGCAGCTTAAGGGGGATCCTAGCGGACTCTAAGGATACGCAGTATTTT.

This rearrangement joins TRBV7-9 to TRBJ2-1, with D possibly being TRBD2 (5 bases). Between the trimmed V and J ends, which lost 5 bases and 6 bases, there was a span of 17 bases. Per germline, CDR1 SEHNR and CDR2 FQNEAQ (reference sequence). This CDR3 comprises 15 residues. The CDR3 reads CASSPLGVLPNEQFF. CDR3 nucleotides: TGTGCCAGCAGCCCCCTGGGAGTGCTCCCCAATGAGCAGTTCTTC. Complete variable domain (other parts from reference TRBV7-9 and TRBJ2-1): DTGVSQNPRHKITKRGQNVTFRCDPISEHNRLYWYRQTLGQGPEFLTYFQNEAQLEKSRLLSDRFSAERPKGSFSTLEIQRTEQGDSAMYLCASSPLGVLPNEQFFGPGTRLTVL.

This clone was seen just once. This sequence joins TRBV7-3 and TRBJ2-3, with D hard to call. Trimming stripped 2 bases from V and 2 bases from J, with 11 bases between. The germline V gene has CDR1 SGHTA and CDR2 FQGTGA. There are 15 residues in the CDR3. The DNA for the CDR3 is TGTGCCAGCAGCTTAGGTGCGGTGTACACAGATACGCAGTATTTT. It encodes CASSLGAVYTDTQYF.

The chain carries TRBV5-1 and TRBJ2-5; TRBD2 aligns across 14 bases. The V segment lost 4 bases and the J segment 5 bases; nucleotides outside the gene matches: 10. CDR3 length: 17 amino acids. CDR1 SGHRS and CDR2 YFSETQ come from the germline V gene. The CDR3 protein is CASSKGLAGVTWETQYF. The CDR3, as DNA: TGCGCCAGCAGCAAGGGACTAGCGGGGGTTACCTGGGAGACCCAGTACTTC.

CDR3 nucleotides: TGCGCCACTACGGGGGGGAACACTGAAGCTTTCTTT. It is translated as CATTGGNTEAFF. This rearrangement joins TRBV4-1 to TRBJ1-1; tentative D call: TRBD1 (5 bases). Trimming stripped 10 bases from V and 1 base from J, with 10 bases between. CDR1 and CDR2 from the germline V gene are MGHRA and YSYEKL. CDR3 length: 12 residues.

This clone was seen a handful of times. The chain joins TRBV4-1 to TRBJ1-4; possibly TRBD1 for D (5 bases). Germline V gives CDR1 MGHRA, CDR2 YSYEKL. The CDR3 sequence is 14 residues long. V was pared by 1 base and J by 10 bases, with 13 bases between. The CDR3 DNA is TGCGCCAGCAGCCAAGGATCAGGGCCAGCAAAACTGTTTTTT. Translated, it gives CASSQGSGPAKLFF.

This clone was seen once. The V gene is TRBV9, the J gene TRBJ1-3; D perhaps matches TRBD1 (6 bases). V shed 0 bases and J shed 3 bases, with 10 bases lying between them. Germline lookup yields CDR1 SGDLS and CDR2 YYNGEE. The CDR3 runs to 15 residues. CDR3 loop: CASSVVSGVGNTIYF. In DNA, the CDR3 is TGTGCCAGCAGCGTAGTTTCAGGGGTTGGAAACACCATATATTTT. The full variable domain, in which reference TRBV9 and TRBJ1-3 provide the parts outside the CDR3, is DSGVTQTPKHLITATGQRVTLRCSPRSGDLSVYWYQQSLDQGLQFLIQYYNGEERAKGNILERFSAQQFPDLHSELNLSSLELGDSALYFCASSVVSGVGNTIYFGEGSWLTVV.

This chain connects TRBV6-8 to TRBJ2-7, with D possibly TRBD1 on 6 matching bases. The CDR3 is made up of 11 amino acids. The ends were cut back, 7 bases at V and 7 bases at J, with 11 bases in the middle. Germline V gene lookup returns CDR1 MNHGY and CDR2 SAAAGT. CDR3 protein: CASNPDSEQYF. CDR3 nucleotides: TGTGCCAGCAACCCGGACAGTGAGCAGTACTTC.

The chain couples TRBV2 to TRBJ2-3; 14 bases are shared with TRBD2. The V gene end was trimmed by 7 bases and the J gene end by 1 base; junction bases not matched to a gene: 1. CDR3 length: 15 amino acids. CDR1 and CDR2 from the germline V gene are SNHLY and FYNNEI. For the CDR3, the DNA is TGTGCCAGCAAGGGACTAGCGGGGGGCACAGATACGCAGTATTTT. Translated, it gives CASKGLAGGTDTQYF. Based on the CDR3 plus reference TRBV2 and TRBJ2-3, the full variable domain is EPEVTQTPSHQVTQMGQEVILRCVPISNHLYFYWYRQILGQKVEFLVSFYNNEISEKSEIFDDQFSVERPDGSNFTLKIRSTKLEDSAMYFCASKGLAGGTDTQYFGPGTRLTVL.

V and J are TRBV6-5 and TRBJ1-3; D is unclear. This CDR3 contains 11 residues. Germline V gene data show CDR1 as MNHEY and CDR2 as SVGAGI. Trimming stripped 4 bases from V and 5 bases from J, with 3 bases between. In DNA, the CDR3 is TGTGCCAGCAGTTTCAGAAACACCATATATTTT. Amino acids: CASSFRNTIYF.

This rearrangement joins TRBV5-1 to TRBJ1-1; TRBD1 aligns across 7 bases. Germline V gene sequence: CDR1 SGHRS, CDR2 YFSETQ. V gave up 4 bases and J gave up 1 base; unmatched junction bases: 7. The CDR3 extends over 15 amino acids. The chain's CDR3 is CASSVEGAPNTEAFF. CDR3 DNA sequence: TGCGCCAGCAGCGTAGAGGGGGCGCCGAACACTGAAGCTTTCTTT.

The chain is built from TRBV4-1 and TRBJ2-3, with 9 nucleotides matching TRBD2. This CDR3 has 17 amino acids. Germline lookup yields CDR1 MGHRA and CDR2 YSYEKL. V lost 2 bases to trimming and J lost 2 bases; unmatched junction nucleotides: 8. The CDR3 DNA reads TGCGCCAGCAGCCAACGGTTTGTAGCGGGGGACACAGATACGCAGTATTTT. Translated: CASSQRFVAGDTDTQYF.

The chain employs TRBV9 and TRBJ1-6; D not resolved. The CDR3 is made up of 15 amino acids. Germline CDR1 SGDLS, CDR2 YYNGEE. Trimming took off 3 bases at V and 14 bases at J, with 21 bases between the two ends. The CDR3 is CASSAPGVGGSALHF. DNA for the CDR3: TGTGCCAGCAGCGCACCCGGGGTCGGAGGGTCAGCCCTCCACTTT.

This chain connects TRBV7-3 to TRBJ2-2; tentatively, D is TRBD2 (7 bases). Between the trimmed V and J ends, which lost 2 bases and 7 bases, there was a span of 14 bases. CDR3 size: 15 residues. From germline, CDR1 is SGHTA and CDR2 FQGTGA. The CDR3 DNA sequence: TGTGCCAGCAGCTTAGCCGGGGGGCAGGGCGGGGAGCTGTTTTTT. This encodes CASSLAGGQGGELFF.

The rearrangement joins TRBV5-4 to TRBJ2-5; 8 bases are a match to TRBD2. Matching the DNA end better, TRBJ2-7 makes the J call doubtful. Per the germline V gene, CDR1 is SGHNT and CDR2 is YYREEE (reference sequence). The CDR3 is made up of 18 amino acids. This chain's CDR3 is CASSLGGMGGRPFYEQYF. The CDR3, as DNA: TGTGCCAGCAGCTTGGGGGGTATGGGCGGGAGGCCATTTTACGAGCAGTACTTC.

The chain recombines TRBV5-6 with TRBJ1-5; D is possibly TRBD1 (5 bases). V lost 4 bases and J lost 3, with 14 bases in between. There are 15 residues in the CDR3. Germline V gene lookup returns CDR1 SGHDT and CDR2 YYEEEE. The CDR3 is CASSRGGVINQPQHF. The CDR3 nucleotides read TGTGCCAGCAGCCGGGGAGGGGTGATCAATCAGCCCCAGCATTTT. Full variable domain (outside the CDR3, taken from reference TRBV5-6 and TRBJ1-5): DAGVTQSPTHLIKTRGQQVTLRCSPKSGHDTVSWYQQALGQGPQFIFQYYEEEERQRGNFPDRFSGHQFPNYSSELNVNALLLGDSALYLCASSRGGVINQPQHFGDGTRLSIL.

V and J are TRBV2 and TRBJ2-1, with TRBD2 matching 7 bases. From germline, CDR1 is SNHLY and CDR2 FYNNEI. This CDR3 is 13 amino acids long. Losses at the gene ends were 11 bases for V and 1 base for J; bases not matched to a gene: 5. This chain's CDR3 is CAGTGGSYNEQFF. The CDR3 DNA reads as TGTGCCGGGACGGGGGGATCCTACAATGAGCAGTTCTTC.

The genes are TRBV19 and TRBJ1-1; D call uncertain. Per the germline V gene, CDR1 is LNHDA and CDR2 is SQIVND (reference sequence). V gave up 1 base and J gave up 0 bases, with 9 bases separating them. This CDR3 has 15 residues. CDR3 in DNA: TGTGCCAGTAGTATAGTTCCCGGGGTGAACACTGAAGCTTTCTTT. It encodes CASSIVPGVNTEAFF.

This clone showed up just once. The chain recombines TRBV9 with TRBJ1-2; 7 bases line up with TRBD1. Trimming at V came to 0 bases and at J to 2 bases, leaving 16 bases not matched to a gene. The germline V gene encodes CDR1 SGDLS and CDR2 YYNGEE. The CDR3 runs 19 residues. CDR3 bases: TGTGCCAGCAGCGTAGGTCTGCCGGACAGGTCTATGTTCAACTATGGCTACACCTTC. Translation gives CASSVGLPDRSMFNYGYTF.

This chain links TRBV19 with TRBJ2-2; 8 nucleotides agree with TRBD1. Germline trimming cut 5 bases from V and 4 bases from J; bases unmatched to any gene: 3. The CDR3 spans 14 residues. Germline V gives CDR1 LNHDA, CDR2 SQIVND (reference sequence). The CDR3 here is CASSAGGFTGELFF. CDR3 nucleotide sequence: TGTGCCAGTAGTGCAGGGGGCTTCACCGGGGAGCTGTTTTTT. The variable domain in full, completed from reference TRBV19 and TRBJ2-2, reads DGGITQSPKYLFRKEGQNVTLSCEQNLNHDAMYWYRQDPGQGLRLIYYSQIVNDFQKGDIAEGYSVSREKKESFPLTVTSAQKNPTAFYLCASSAGGFTGELFFGEGSRLTVL.

The rearrangement links TRBV15 to TRBJ2-2; 11 bases fit TRBD2. Germline CDR1 reads LNHNV; CDR2 reads YYDKDF (reference sequence). The CDR3 totals 17 residues. The V and J ends lost 5 bases and 1 base, in that order; junction bases with no gene match: 6. The chain's CDR3 is CATSVGLAGGNTGELFF. CDR3 sequence (DNA): TGTGCCACCAGCGTAGGACTAGCGGGTGGGAACACCGGGGAGCTGTTTTTT.